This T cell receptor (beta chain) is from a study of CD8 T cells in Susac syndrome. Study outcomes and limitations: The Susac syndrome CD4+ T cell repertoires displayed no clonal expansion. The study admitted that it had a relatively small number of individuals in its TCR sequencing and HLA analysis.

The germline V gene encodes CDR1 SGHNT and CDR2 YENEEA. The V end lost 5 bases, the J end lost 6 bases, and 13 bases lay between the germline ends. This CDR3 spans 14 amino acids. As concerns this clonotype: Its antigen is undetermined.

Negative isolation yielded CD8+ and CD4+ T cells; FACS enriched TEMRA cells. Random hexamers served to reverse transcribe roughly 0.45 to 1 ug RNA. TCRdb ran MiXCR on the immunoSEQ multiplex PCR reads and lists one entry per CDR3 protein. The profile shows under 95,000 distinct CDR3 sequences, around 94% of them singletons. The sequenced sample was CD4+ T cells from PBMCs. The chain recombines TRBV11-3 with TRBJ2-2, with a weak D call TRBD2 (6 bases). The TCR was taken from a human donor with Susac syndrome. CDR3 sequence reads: CASSPQREAGELFF. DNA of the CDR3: TGTGCCAGCAGCCCCCAGAGGGAGGCCGGGGAGCTGTTTTTT.